What follows is one T cell receptor beta chain and its context. This clone appeared a single time. Its recognized antigen is unknown. Per-nucleotide qualities are absent, and no much larger clonotype sits a single base away. Libraries were made using the immunoSEQ multiplex PCR assay. Drawn from immuneACCESS, this table holds only the in-frame rearrangements with V and J called that TCRdb kept. Clones are partly lost; checked studies trace under half to an unresolved V gene and leave the rest unexplained. For this sample the table gives about 160,000 clones, of which around 94% were detected only once. The ten largest clones add up to approximately 14% of the sample. The source of the sample is a study of control samples from healthy donors and cancer patients (dated by TCRdb to the early 2020s). What was sequenced was PBMCs. This TCR was sampled from a man in his sixties with colorectal cancer.

CDR3 region: CASSFPRTRPSEDTQYF. The nucleotides read TGCGCCAGCAGCTTCCCAAGAACTAGACCCTCGGAAGATACGCAGTATTTT. Recombination connected TRBV5-1 to TRBJ2-3; a weak D assignment points to TRBD2 (5 bases agree). CDR1 and CDR2, per the germline V gene, are SGHRS and YFSETQ. Taken from cysteine to phenylalanine, the CDR3 has 17 residues. The sequence is cut down to CDR3 DNA, 51 bases in frame from base 1. The junction shows trimming of 2 bases on V and 5 bases on J, plus 21 bases between the germline ends. The full variable domain, with segments outside the CDR3 supplied by the reference TRBV5-1 and TRBJ2-3 proteins, appears as KAGVTQTPRYLIKTRGQQVTLSCSPISGHRSVSWYQQTPGQGLQFLFEYFSETQRNKGNFPGRFSGRQFSNSRSEMNVSTLELGDSALYLCASSFPRTRPSEDTQYFGPGTRLTVL.